The next 25 T cell receptor beta chains were all read from a single sample in a study of blood T cell repertoires in COVID-19 (dated by TCRdb to about 2020). The library was built by means of the immunoSEQ multiplex PCR assay. This immuneACCESS table, as held by TCRdb, lists in-frame sequences with V and J called but not all clones. Of the missing ones, under half trace to an unresolved V gene in checked studies; the others have no known cause. For this sample there are about 160,000 clones; around 81% appear just once. In total, the top ten clones hold 9.5% to 12% of the sample. Sequencing used peripheral blood. The receptor source for this set is a man in his sixties with active or convalescent COVID-19.

By its share, this clone is medium-sized (0.01 to 0.1%). The CDR3 here is CATSDLGGDEQFF. The CDR3 coding sequence is TGTGCCACCAGTGATTTGGGGGGCGATGAGCAGTTCTTC. The chain has TRBV24-1 and TRBJ2-1, with D possibly matching TRBD1 (6 bases). The CDR3 covers 13 residues. Trimming removed 0 bases from V and 8 bases from J, with 7 bases in between. Germline V lookup: CDR1 KGHDR, CDR2 SFDVKD.

This chain connects TRBV6-5 to TRBJ1-1; 8 bases match TRBD1. This CDR3 contains 13 residues. Germline loops: CDR1 MNHEY, CDR2 SVGAGI. With 6 bases clipped from V and 2 bases from J, the junction kept 2 bases outside the gene matches. The CDR3 protein is CASRGQVNTEAFF. The CDR3 region has the DNA TGTGCCAGCAGGGGACAGGTTAACACTGAAGCTTTCTTT.

The chain uses TRBV15 and TRBJ1-4; D call uncertain. Germline V CDR1 and CDR2: LNHNV, YYDKDF (reference sequence). The length of the CDR3 is 16 residues. V lost 0 bases, J lost 5 bases, and 13 bases lay in between. The CDR3 nucleotides are TGTGCCACCAGCAGAGAACTGGGCAGCCCAAATGAAAAACTGTTTTTT. Translated, it gives CATSRELGSPNEKLFF. The full variable domain, in which reference TRBV15 and TRBJ1-4 provide the parts outside the CDR3, is DAMVIQNPRYQVTQFGKPVTLSCSQTLNHNVMYWYQQKSSQAPKLLFHYYDKDFNNEADTPDNFQSRRPNTSFCFLDIRSPGLGDTAMYLCATSRELGSPNEKLFFGSGTQLSVL.

This clone was observed a few times. The chain joins TRBV7-9 to TRBJ2-3, with TRBD1 matching over 11 bases. The ends lost 5 bases at V and 3 bases at J; junction bases unmatched: 13. The CDR3 length is 18 residues. Germline lookup yields CDR1 SEHNR and CDR2 FQNEAQ (reference sequence). The CDR3 DNA reads as TGTGCCAGCAGCCCCCGATTTTTAGGGACAGGGGGTACAGATACGCAGTATTTT. This sequence encodes CASSPRFLGTGGTDTQYF.

The chain combines TRBV7-9 with TRBJ1-4; tentative D call: TRBD1 (5 bases). Germline CDR1 is SEHNR and CDR2 is FQNEAQ (reference sequence). The CDR3 totals 14 residues. V dropped 1 base and J dropped 7 bases, with 10 bases sitting between them. This CDR3 reads CASSLESGPEKLFF. The CDR3 DNA reads TGTGCCAGCAGCTTAGAATCAGGGCCTGAAAAACTGTTTTTT.

The chain is built from TRBV6-6 and TRBJ2-5; no reliable D call. V was clipped by 0 bases and J by 0 bases, with 5 bases between them. The CDR3 is 14 residues long. Germline-derived CDR1 and CDR2 are MNHNY and SVGAGI (reference sequence). The CDR3 DNA follows: TGTGCCAGCAGTTACTCCCCGTACCAAGAGACCCAGTACTTC. Protein: CASSYSPYQETQYF.

This clone has a single count. The chain employs TRBV21-1 and TRBJ1-4; TRBD1 is taken as the D call from the table, unchecked against the DNA. TRBV21-1 represents a pseudogene. The CDR3 is 17 amino acids. The CDR3 reads CASSKASFRTGGEKLFF. The CDR3 DNA reads as TGTGCCAGCAGCAAAGCGAGCTTTAGGACTGGGGGCGAAAAACTGTTTTTT.

The J gene is TRBJ1-4, the V gene TRBV6-5; TRBD1 matches 7 bases. CDR3 length: 14 residues. V shed 6 bases and J 4 bases; nucleotides not matched to a gene: 5. From germline, CDR1 is MNHEY and CDR2 SVGAGI. CDR3 nucleotides: TGTGCCAGCAGGCTGGGACAGAATAATGAAAAACTGTTTTTT. Translation gives CASRLGQNNEKLFF.

The sample holds a few counts of this clone. V and J are TRBV15 and TRBJ2-7; D is possibly TRBD1 (6 bases). Per germline, CDR1 LNHNV and CDR2 YYDKDF (reference sequence). This CDR3 spans 13 amino acids. The V end was cut by 4 bases, the J end by 4 bases, with 11 bases between. The CDR3 is CATSIDRSYEQYF. The CDR3 nucleotides are TGTGCCACCAGCATTGACAGGAGTTACGAGCAGTACTTC.

V gene TRBV11-2 combines with J gene TRBJ2-5; TRBD2 matches 8 bases. The J segment lost 2 bases and the V segment lost 10 bases, leaving 6 bases of the junction unmatched. CDR3 length: 13 residues. Per germline, CDR1 SGHAT and CDR2 FQNNGV. The CDR3 bases are TGTGCCACCGGGACTAGGTTACAAGAGACCCAGTACTTC. Translating gives CATGTRLQETQYF.

This chain links TRBV7-9 with TRBJ2-1; D might be TRBD1 (6 bases). V was cut by 5 bases and J by 4 bases, with 9 bases left in between. The germline V gene has CDR1 SEHNR and CDR2 FQNEAQ (reference sequence). The CDR3 contains 13 residues. The CDR3 spells CASSMDRYNEQFF. For the CDR3, the DNA is TGTGCCAGCAGCATGGACAGATACAATGAGCAGTTCTTC.

The V and J genes are TRBV27 and TRBJ1-2; weak D call: TRBD1 (5 bases). Germline values: CDR1 MNHEY, CDR2 SMNVEV (reference sequence). The V end was cut by 6 bases, the J end by 4 bases, with 15 bases between. The CDR3 runs 14 residues. CDR3 protein: CASRGQGGGYGYTF. The CDR3 DNA is TGTGCCAGCAGGGGGCAGGGCGGGGGCTATGGCTACACCTTC.

The chain combines TRBV11-2 with TRBJ2-1, with a possible D match to TRBD2 (6 bases). The germline gives CDR1 SGHAT, CDR2 FQNNGV. The CDR3 consists of 17 residues. Trimming shortened V by 3 bases and J by 9 bases, and 24 bases separated the two germline ends. The CDR3 protein is CASSLTRPGGGVGEQFF. In DNA form, the CDR3 reads TGTGCCAGCAGCTTGACCCGCCCGGGTGGCGGGGTAGGTGAGCAGTTCTTC.

The chain joins TRBV2 to TRBJ1-4; 9 bases are a match to TRBD1. The length of the CDR3 is 13 residues. The J segment lost 6 bases and the V segment lost 10 bases, leaving 6 bases of the junction unmatched. Germline V gene sequence: CDR1 SNHLY, CDR2 FYNNEI. The CDR3 spells CATPGQGDEKLFF. CDR3 bases: TGTGCCACCCCGGGACAGGGTGATGAAAAACTGTTTTTT.

The chain carries TRBV27 and TRBJ1-2; 8 nucleotides match TRBD1. V dropped 5 bases and J dropped 4; count of bases not matched to a gene: 12. CDR1 is MNHEY and CDR2 is SMNVEV in the germline V gene (reference sequence). The CDR3 covers 16 residues. The CDR3 nucleotides are TGTGCCAGCAGTCCATATCAGGGGGCAGAAGGCTATGGCTACACCTTC. Translation: CASSPYQGAEGYGYTF.

This clone was counted once. The rearrangement joins TRBV12-3 or TRBV12-4 to TRBJ1-1; D is unclear. The CDR3 spans 13 residues. With 5 bases removed from V and 0 bases from J, the gap between germline ends came to 7 bases. CDR3 coding DNA: TGTGCCAGCAGTCTTCAGATGAACACTGAAGCTTTCTTT. It is translated as CASSLQMNTEAFF.

The rearrangement joins TRBV9 to TRBJ1-4; the D gene is possibly TRBD1 (6 bases). This CDR3 comprises 17 residues. Germline V gene lookup returns CDR1 SGDLS and CDR2 YYNGEE. Trimming took 1 base from V and 2 from J, leaving 15 bases between them. CDR3 region: CASSVYPGAITNEKLFF. Written as DNA, the CDR3 is TGTGCCAGCAGCGTATACCCAGGGGCCATCACTAATGAAAAACTGTTTTTT.

The chain uses TRBV5-1 and TRBJ2-7, with TRBD1 matching over 7 bases. The germline V gene has CDR1 SGHRS and CDR2 YFSETQ. CDR3 length: 14 residues. The V gene end was trimmed by 3 bases and the J gene end by 4 bases; junction bases not matched to a gene: 7. The CDR3 bases are TGCGCCAGCAGCTCAGGACAGGTTAGGTACGAGCAGTACTTC. As protein: CASSSGQVRYEQYF.

The chain carries TRBV6-5 and TRBJ2-5, with D tentatively TRBD2 (6 bases). Germline assignment: CDR1 MNHEY and CDR2 SVGAGI. The CDR3 has 16 residues. The V end lost 0 bases, the J end lost 1 base, and 12 bases lay between the germline ends. CDR3 sequence: CASSYSTGDGQETQYF. In nucleotides, the CDR3 is TGTGCCAGCAGTTACTCGACGGGGGACGGCCAAGAGACCCAGTACTTC.

The chain has TRBV11-2 and TRBJ1-5; D remains unclear. Germline lookup yields CDR1 SGHAT and CDR2 FQNNGV. V lost 0 bases and J 3 bases, leaving 6 bases between the germline ends. The CDR3 is 14 residues long. This CDR3 reads CASSLDSINQPQHF. The CDR3 DNA reads TGTGCCAGCAGCTTAGATTCCATCAATCAGCCCCAGCATTTT.

This chain joins TRBV5-1 and TRBJ2-7, with a weak D call TRBD1 (5 bases). Trimming pared 4 bases from V and 2 bases from J, leaving 10 bases between. The CDR3 is 13 amino acids. Germline V lookup: CDR1 SGHRS, CDR2 YFSETQ. CDR3 coding DNA: TGCGCCAGCAGCACTTGGGGCACCTACGAGCAGTACTTC. Residues: CASSTWGTYEQYF. Looking up the rest from reference TRBV5-1 and TRBJ2-7 gives the full variable domain: KAGVTQTPRYLIKTRGQQVTLSCSPISGHRSVSWYQQTPGQGLQFLFEYFSETQRNKGNFPGRFSGRQFSNSRSEMNVSTLELGDSALYLCASSTWGTYEQYFGPGTRLTVT.

This clone was observed a single time. V is TRBV25-1 and J is TRBJ1-3; the match to TRBD1 covers 7 bases. CDR1 is MGHDK, CDR2 SYGVNS, per germline. J lost 6 bases, V lost 6 bases, and 5 bases had no gene match. CDR3 length: 13 residues. This CDR3 reads CASRGTVANTIYF. CDR3 sequence (DNA): TGTGCCAGCAGGGGGACAGTTGCAAACACCATATATTTT.

The gene calls are TRBV3-1 (or the pseudogene TRBV3-2) and TRBJ1-3, with D possibly TRBD1 on 6 matching bases. Trimming removed 5 bases from V and 0 bases from J, with 11 bases in between. CDR1 and CDR2 (germline): LGHDT, YNNKEL (reference sequence). The CDR3 has 15 residues. CDR3 in DNA: TGTGCCAGCAGCGAGACAGGAGCCTCTGGAAACACCATATATTTT. Amino acids: CASSETGASGNTIYF.

J is TRBJ1-3 and V is TRBV25-1, with D hard to call. This CDR3 region has 13 residues. The germline V gene encodes CDR1 MGHDK and CDR2 SYGVNS. Trimming stripped 2 bases from V and 0 bases from J, with 2 bases between. CDR3 in amino acids: CASSELSGNTIYF. The CDR3 coding sequence is TGTGCCAGCAGTGAACTCTCTGGAAACACCATATATTTT. The variable domain in full, completed from reference TRBV25-1 and TRBJ1-3, reads EADIYQTPRYLVIGTGKKITLECSQTMGHDKMYWYQQDPGMELHLIHYSYGVNSTEKGDLSSESTVSRIRTEHFPLTLESARPSHTSQYLCASSELSGNTIYFGEGSWLTVV.

This clone was counted at least ten times. The J gene is TRBJ1-2, the V gene TRBV28, with 9 bases lining up with TRBD1. The V segment lost 7 bases and the J segment 7 bases; nucleotides outside the gene matches: 7. CDR3 length: 13 residues. Per the germline V gene, CDR1 is MDHEN and CDR2 is SYDVKM. CDR3 in DNA: TGTGCCAGCACCACGGACAGGGGTTTTGGCTACACCTTC. Residues: CASTTDRGFGYTF.